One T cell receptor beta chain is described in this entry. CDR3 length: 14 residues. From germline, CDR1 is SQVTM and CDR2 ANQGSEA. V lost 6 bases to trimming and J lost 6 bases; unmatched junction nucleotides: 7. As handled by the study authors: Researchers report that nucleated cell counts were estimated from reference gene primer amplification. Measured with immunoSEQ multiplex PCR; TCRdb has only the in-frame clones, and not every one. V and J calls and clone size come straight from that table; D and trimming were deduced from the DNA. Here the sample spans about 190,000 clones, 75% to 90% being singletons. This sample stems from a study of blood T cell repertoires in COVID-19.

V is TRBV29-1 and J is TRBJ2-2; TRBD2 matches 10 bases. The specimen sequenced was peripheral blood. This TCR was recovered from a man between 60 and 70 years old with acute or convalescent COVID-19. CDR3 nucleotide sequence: TGCAGCGTGGTAACTAGCGGGAAGGCCGGGGAGCTGTTTTTT. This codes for CSVVTSGKAGELFF.